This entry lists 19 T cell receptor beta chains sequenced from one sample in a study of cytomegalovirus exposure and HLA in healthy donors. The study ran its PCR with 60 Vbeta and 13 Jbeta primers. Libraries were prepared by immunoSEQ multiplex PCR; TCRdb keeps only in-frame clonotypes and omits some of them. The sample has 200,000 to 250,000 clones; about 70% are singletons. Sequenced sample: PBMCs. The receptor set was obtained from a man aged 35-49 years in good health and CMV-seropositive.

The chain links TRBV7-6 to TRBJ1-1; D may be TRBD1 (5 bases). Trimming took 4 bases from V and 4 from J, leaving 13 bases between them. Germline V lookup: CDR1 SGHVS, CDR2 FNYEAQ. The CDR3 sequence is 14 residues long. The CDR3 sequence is CASSSREAGTEAFF. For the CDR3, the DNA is TGTGCCAGCAGCTCCAGGGAGGCTGGCACTGAAGCTTTCTTT.

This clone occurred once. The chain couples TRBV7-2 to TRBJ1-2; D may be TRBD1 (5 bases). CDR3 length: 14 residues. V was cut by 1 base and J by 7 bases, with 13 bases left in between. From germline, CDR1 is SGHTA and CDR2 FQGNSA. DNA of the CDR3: TGTGCCAGCAGCTTAGGACGAGTCGGGGGTGGCTACACCTTC. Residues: CASSLGRVGGGYTF. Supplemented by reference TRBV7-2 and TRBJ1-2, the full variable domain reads GAGVSQSPSNKVTEKGKDVELRCDPISGHTALYWYRQSLGQGLEFLIYFQGNSAPDKSGLPSDRFSAERTGGSVSTLTIQRTQQEDSAVYLCASSLGRVGGGYTFGSGTRLTVV.

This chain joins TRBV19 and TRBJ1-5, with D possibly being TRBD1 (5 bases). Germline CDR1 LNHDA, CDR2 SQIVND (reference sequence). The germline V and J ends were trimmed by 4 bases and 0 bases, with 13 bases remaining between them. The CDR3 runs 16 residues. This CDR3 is CASSSGTDYSNQPQHF. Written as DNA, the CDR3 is TGTGCCAGTAGTAGCGGGACGGACTATAGCAATCAGCCCCAGCATTTT.

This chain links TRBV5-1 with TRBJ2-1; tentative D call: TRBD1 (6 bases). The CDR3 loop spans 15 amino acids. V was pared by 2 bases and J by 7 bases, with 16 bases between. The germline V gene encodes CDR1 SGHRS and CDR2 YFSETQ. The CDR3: CASSLNRVDRNEQFF. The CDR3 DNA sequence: TGCGCCAGCAGCTTAAACAGGGTAGATCGGAATGAGCAGTTCTTC.

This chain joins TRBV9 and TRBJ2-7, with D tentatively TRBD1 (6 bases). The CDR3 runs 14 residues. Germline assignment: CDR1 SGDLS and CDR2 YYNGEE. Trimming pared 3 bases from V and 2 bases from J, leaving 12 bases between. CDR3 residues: CASSAAGTTYEQYF. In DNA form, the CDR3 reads TGTGCCAGCAGCGCTGCCGGGACAACCTACGAGCAGTACTTC.

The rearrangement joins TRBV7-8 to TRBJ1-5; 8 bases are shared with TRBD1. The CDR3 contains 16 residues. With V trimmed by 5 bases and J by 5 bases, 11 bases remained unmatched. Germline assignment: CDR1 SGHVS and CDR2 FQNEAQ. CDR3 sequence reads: CASSPDRAGGDQPQHF. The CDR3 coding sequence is TGTGCCAGCAGCCCGGACAGGGCTGGGGGTGATCAGCCCCAGCATTTT.

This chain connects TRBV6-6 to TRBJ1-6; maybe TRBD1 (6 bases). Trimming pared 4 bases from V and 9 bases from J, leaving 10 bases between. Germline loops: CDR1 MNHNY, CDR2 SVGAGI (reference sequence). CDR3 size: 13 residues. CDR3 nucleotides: TGTGCCAGCAGTTCAGGGGAAGGTTCACCCCTCCACTTT. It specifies CASSSGEGSPLHF.

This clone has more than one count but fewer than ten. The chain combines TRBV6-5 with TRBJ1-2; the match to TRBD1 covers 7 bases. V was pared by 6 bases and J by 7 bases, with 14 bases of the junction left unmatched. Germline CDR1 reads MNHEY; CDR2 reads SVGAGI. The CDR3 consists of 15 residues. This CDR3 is CASSLRGQVEIGYTF. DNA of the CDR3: TGTGCCAGCAGCCTTCGAGGACAGGTTGAAATTGGCTACACCTTC.

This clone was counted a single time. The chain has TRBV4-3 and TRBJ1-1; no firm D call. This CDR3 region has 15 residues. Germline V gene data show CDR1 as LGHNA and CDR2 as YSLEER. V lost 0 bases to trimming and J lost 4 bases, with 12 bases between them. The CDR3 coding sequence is TGCGCCAGCAGCCAAGAGGTATACGCGGGCACTGAAGCTTTCTTT. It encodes CASSQEVYAGTEAFF.

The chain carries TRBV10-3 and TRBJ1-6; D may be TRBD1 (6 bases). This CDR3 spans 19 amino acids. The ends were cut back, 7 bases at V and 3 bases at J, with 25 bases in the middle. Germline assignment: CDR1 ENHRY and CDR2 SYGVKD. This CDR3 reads CAIKAVRAGGANYNSPLHF. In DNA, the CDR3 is TGTGCCATCAAGGCGGTTCGGGCTGGGGGGGCCAACTATAATTCACCCCTCCACTTT.

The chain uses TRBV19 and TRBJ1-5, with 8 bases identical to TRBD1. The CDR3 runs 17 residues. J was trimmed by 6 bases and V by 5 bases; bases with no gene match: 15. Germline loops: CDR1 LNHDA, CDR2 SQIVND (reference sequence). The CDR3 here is CASSDLTGGKGPQPQHF. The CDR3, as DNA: TGTGCCAGTAGTGACCTTACAGGGGGAAAGGGTCCTCAGCCCCAGCATTTT.

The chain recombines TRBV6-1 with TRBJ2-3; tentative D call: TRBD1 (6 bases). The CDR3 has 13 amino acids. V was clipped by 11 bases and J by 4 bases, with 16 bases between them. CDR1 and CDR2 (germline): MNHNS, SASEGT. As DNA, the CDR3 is TGTGCCTGTTCGGGCAGGGGTGCAGATACGCAGTATTTT. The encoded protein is CACSGRGADTQYF.

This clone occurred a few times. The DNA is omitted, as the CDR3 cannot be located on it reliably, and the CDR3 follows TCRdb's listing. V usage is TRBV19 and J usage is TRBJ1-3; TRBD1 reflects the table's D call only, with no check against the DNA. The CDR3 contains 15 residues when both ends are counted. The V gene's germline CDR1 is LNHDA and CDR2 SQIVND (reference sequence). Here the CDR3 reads CASTSGQLGGNTIYF.

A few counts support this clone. CDR3 sequence (DNA): TGTGCCAGCAGATCCGGGTCAAAGTCCTATGGCTACACCTTC. Protein product: CASRSGSKSYGYTF. The chain recombines TRBV6-6 with TRBJ1-2; D is ambiguous. The germline V gene encodes CDR1 MNHNY and CDR2 SVGAGI (reference sequence). Trimming removed 6 bases from V and 4 bases from J, with 15 bases in between. This CDR3 has 14 amino acids.

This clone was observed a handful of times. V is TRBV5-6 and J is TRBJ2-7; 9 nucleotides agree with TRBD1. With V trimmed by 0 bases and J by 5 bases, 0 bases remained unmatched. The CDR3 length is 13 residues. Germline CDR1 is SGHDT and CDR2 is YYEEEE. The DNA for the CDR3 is TGTGCCAGCAGCTTGGGGGACAGGGACGAGCAGTACTTC. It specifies CASSLGDRDEQYF.

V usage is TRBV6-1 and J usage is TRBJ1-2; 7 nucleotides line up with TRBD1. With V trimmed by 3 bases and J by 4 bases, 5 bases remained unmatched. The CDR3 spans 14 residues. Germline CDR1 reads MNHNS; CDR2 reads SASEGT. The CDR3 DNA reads TGTGCCAGCAGTGAGTACAGGGGCCCCTATGGCTACACCTTC. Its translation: CASSEYRGPYGYTF.

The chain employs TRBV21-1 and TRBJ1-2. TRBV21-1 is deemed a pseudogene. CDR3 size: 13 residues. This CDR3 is CASSTRRVRGYTF. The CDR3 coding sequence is TGTGCCAGCAGCACCCGACGGGTCCGGGGCTACACCTTC.

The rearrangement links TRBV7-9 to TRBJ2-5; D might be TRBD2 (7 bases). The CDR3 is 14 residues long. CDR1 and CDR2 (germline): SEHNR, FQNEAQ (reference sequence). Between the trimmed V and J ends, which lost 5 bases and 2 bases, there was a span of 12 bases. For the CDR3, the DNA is TGTGCCAGCAGCCCGGAGGGGGGGCAAGAGACCCAGTACTTC. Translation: CASSPEGGQETQYF.

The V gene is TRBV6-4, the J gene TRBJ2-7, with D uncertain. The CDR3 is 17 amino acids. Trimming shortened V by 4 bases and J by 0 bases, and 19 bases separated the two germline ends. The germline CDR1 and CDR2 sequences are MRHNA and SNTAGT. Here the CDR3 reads CASSVRRPPVSSYEQYF. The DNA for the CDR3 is TGTGCCAGCAGTGTTCGGCGGCCGCCGGTGAGCTCCTACGAGCAGTACTTC.